One sample yielded the 10 T cell receptor beta chains listed below, sequenced in a study of T-cell reconstitution after alpha-beta-depleted transplantation in children. During its preparation, the TCRbeta library received unique molecular identifiers. MiXCR, applied by TCRdb to the PCR reads, yields one record per CDR3 protein. The sample has fewer than 750,000 distinct CDR3 sequences; 25% to 30% are singletons. The sample was PBMCs, taken before TCRalphabeta/CD19-depleted stem cell transplant. These receptor sequences come from a boy in the first two years of life with Wiskott-Aldrich syndrome, due to receive a stem cell transplant.

The chain has TRBV28 and TRBJ1-4, with D unclear. Germline V gene lookup returns CDR1 MDHEN and CDR2 SYDVKM. Trimming stripped 5 bases from V and 7 bases from J, with 17 bases between. The CDR3 length is 15 residues. CDR3 residues: CASSPPGVGGEKLFF. CDR3 DNA: TGTGCCAGCAGTCCGCCTGGGGTGGGAGGTGAAAAACTGTTTTTT.

The V and J genes are TRBV20-1 and TRBJ1-2, with D uncertain. Germline V lookup: CDR1 DFQATT, CDR2 SNEGSKA (reference sequence). The CDR3 runs to 13 residues. The germline V and J ends were trimmed by 2 bases and 4 bases, with 11 bases remaining between them. The chain's CDR3 is CSARIPAVYGYTF. DNA for the CDR3: TGCAGTGCTAGAATTCCAGCCGTCTATGGCTACACCTTC.

For the CDR3, the DNA is TGTGCCAGCAGCTTCCGACAGGGTCTCGCAGATACGCAGTATTTT. Translation gives CASSFRQGLADTQYF. The chain employs TRBV5-5 and TRBJ2-3; TRBD1 aligns across 7 bases. The germline gives CDR1 SGHKS, CDR2 YYEKEE (reference sequence). The V and J ends lost 2 bases and 4 bases, in that order; junction bases with no gene match: 7. CDR3 size: 15 residues.

This clonotype has only one observation. The chain employs TRBV18 and TRBJ2-7; 9 bases agree with TRBD1. This CDR3 is built from 15 residues. CDR1 is KGHSH, CDR2 LQKENI, per germline. V was pared by 4 bases and J by 3 bases, with 7 bases of the junction left unmatched. This chain's CDR3 is CASSRTTGGLYEQYF. The CDR3 nucleotides are TGTGCCAGCTCACGAACGACAGGGGGACTCTACGAGCAGTACTTC. Based on the CDR3 plus reference TRBV18 and TRBJ2-7, the full variable domain is NAGVMQNPRHLVRRRGQEARLRCSPMKGHSHVYWYRQLPEEGLKFMVYLQKENIIDESGMPKERFSAEFPKEGPSILRIQQVVRGDSAAYFCASSRTTGGLYEQYFGPGTRLTVT.

The chain combines TRBV20-1 with TRBJ2-6; TRBD1 matches 7 bases. Losses at the gene ends were 6 bases for V and 0 bases for J; bases not matched to a gene: 20. This CDR3 region has 20 residues. Germline lookup yields CDR1 DFQATT and CDR2 SNEGSKA (reference sequence). CDR3 in DNA: TGCAGTGCAAAGGGACAGCCAGGGGATCAGAAAAGCTCTGGGGCCAACGTCCTGACTTTC. It yields the protein CSAKGQPGDQKSSGANVLTF.

This clonotype was detected a few times. CDR3 residues: CASSSRQGSDAIQYF. The CDR3 DNA sequence: TGCGCCAGCAGCTCGAGACAGGGATCGGATGCCATTCAGTACTTC. The chain joins TRBV5-1 to TRBJ2-4; 7 bases are a match to TRBD1. Germline lookup yields CDR1 SGHRS and CDR2 YFSETQ. The V gene end was trimmed by 3 bases and the J gene end by 9 bases; junction bases not matched to a gene: 12. This CDR3 has 15 amino acids. The variable domain in full, completed from reference TRBV5-1 and TRBJ2-4, reads KAGVTQTPRYLIKTRGQQVTLSCSPISGHRSVSWYQQTPGQGLQFLFEYFSETQRNKGNFPGRFSGRQFSNSRSEMNVSTLELGDSALYLCASSSRQGSDAIQYFGAGTRLSVL.

This clonotype was counted a few times. This chain joins TRBV6-1 and TRBJ1-6, with a possible D match to TRBD1 (5 bases). Between the trimmed V and J ends, which lost 7 bases and 10 bases, there was a span of 17 bases. This CDR3 is built from 14 residues. The germline V gene encodes CDR1 MNHNS and CDR2 SASEGT. This CDR3 is CASTTRVGASPLHF. In DNA form, the CDR3 reads TGTGCCAGCACCACCAGGGTTGGGGCCTCACCCCTCCACTTT.

The CDR3, as DNA: TGTGCCACCAGCAGAGAAGTATCGGGGAATGAGCAGTTCTTC. Amino acids: CATSREVSGNEQFF. This chain connects TRBV15 to TRBJ2-1; possible D gene TRBD2, 5 bases. The V end lost 0 bases, the J end lost 7 bases, and 10 bases lay between the germline ends. Per the germline V gene, CDR1 is LNHNV and CDR2 is YYDKDF (reference sequence). The CDR3 is 14 residues long.

This clonotype was observed a few times. V usage is TRBV12-3 or TRBV12-4 and J usage is TRBJ2-7; 8 nucleotides match TRBD1. The ends lost 1 base at V and 2 bases at J; junction bases unmatched: 4. CDR3 length: 15 amino acids. The CDR3 DNA is TGTGCCAGCAGTTTAGTAACAGGGGGAGCCTACGAGCAGTACTTC. This translates into CASSLVTGGAYEQYF.

V and J are TRBV5-1 and TRBJ2-7; TRBD2 aligns across 14 bases. V lost 4 bases, J lost 6 bases, and 3 bases stayed unmatched. The CDR3 runs to 14 residues. In germline, CDR1 is SGHRS, CDR2 YFSETQ. In DNA form, the CDR3 reads TGCGCCAGCAGCCTTGGGACTAGCGGGAGCGAGCAGTACTTC. As protein: CASSLGTSGSEQYF.